A single sample gave rise to the 29 T cell receptor beta chains below, sequenced in a study of tumor and adjacent non-tumor tissue in lung cancer. A modified ARM-PCR protocol with three rounds of nested PCR amplified TCRbeta. TCRdb re-derived calls from the multiplex PCR reads in MiXCR, one entry per CDR3 protein. The profile shows 90,000 to 110,000 distinct CDR3 sequences, over 55% of them singletons. RNA was extracted from bulk tissue without any cell sorting. More than 3 cm separated this lung sample from the edge of the tumor. The sequencing input was distant non-tumor lung tissue. These receptors came from a man in his sixties with non-small cell lung cancer.

This clonotype occurred many times. The V gene is TRBV12-3 or TRBV12-4, the J gene TRBJ2-4; D gene ambiguous. Trimming stripped 0 bases from V and 2 bases from J, with 5 bases between. The CDR3 contains 14 residues. CDR3 bases: TGTGCCAGCAGTTTAGCGGTCACCAAAAACATTCAGTACTTC. This translates into CASSLAVTKNIQYF.

This clonotype was seen repeatedly, ten times or more. The rearrangement joins TRBV7-9 to TRBJ2-1, with 7 bases identical to TRBD2. V lost 1 base to trimming and J lost 5 bases; unmatched junction nucleotides: 5. CDR1 SEHNR and CDR2 FQNEAQ come from the germline V gene (reference sequence). The CDR3 length is 15 residues. This CDR3 reads CASSLGEAGNNEQFF. For the CDR3, the DNA is TGTGCCAGCAGCTTAGGAGAAGCGGGAAACAATGAGCAGTTCTTC.

Concerning this clonotype itself: The conserved phenylalanine or tryptophan normally closing the CDR3 is absent here, so this likely arose from a read error. The DNA is left out, because the CDR3 cannot be placed on it with certainty; the CDR3 is given as TCRdb lists it. V and J are TRBV12-3 or TRBV12-4 and TRBJ1-2; no DNA check was done on the table's D call, TRBD1. The CDR3 is 13 residues long, counting both termini. The CDR3 here is CASSSDRSYGNTL.

This clonotype was seen repeatedly, ten times or more. This chain connects TRBV4-2 to TRBJ2-2; TRBD2 aligns across 9 bases. CDR1 is LGHNA, CDR2 YNFKEQ, per germline. This CDR3 has 15 amino acids. Losses at the gene ends were 8 bases for V and 3 bases for J; bases not matched to a gene: 7. The CDR3: CASGPTSGHTGELFF. The CDR3 DNA reads as TGTGCCAGCGGCCCGACTAGCGGACACACCGGGGAGCTGTTTTTT.

Of note for this clonotype: This is likely a read error, given that the CDR3 carries no conserved phenylalanine or tryptophan at its end. The DNA is left out, because the CDR3 cannot be placed on it with certainty; the CDR3 is given as TCRdb lists it. The chain is built from TRBV10-2 and TRBJ2-7; TRBD2, as called in the table, went unchecked against the DNA. Termini included, the CDR3 measures 12 amino acids. Germline V gene sequence: CDR1 WSHSY, CDR2 SAAADI. This chain's CDR3 is CASSDGGFEHYS.

This clonotype was observed a few times. The V and J genes are TRBV19 and TRBJ1-5; the D gene is possibly TRBD1 (6 bases). V was clipped by 10 bases and J by 6 bases, with 22 bases between them. Germline values: CDR1 LNHDA, CDR2 SQIVND (reference sequence). CDR3 length: 15 residues. As DNA, the CDR3 is TGTGCCATCCCGGATCCCGTTAACAGGGTTCAGCCCCAGCATTTT. Translation: CAIPDPVNRVQPQHF.

Judged by abundance, this clonotype is medium-sized (0.01 to 0.1%). This chain connects TRBV29-1 to TRBJ2-7, with 9 bases aligning to TRBD1. V shed 3 bases, J shed 7 bases, and the junction held 7 bases outside the gene matches. CDR3 length: 13 amino acids. In germline, CDR1 is SQVTM, CDR2 ANQGSEA. This CDR3 is CSVDLGQGREQYF. The CDR3 coding sequence is TGCAGCGTTGACCTTGGACAGGGGAGAGAGCAGTACTTC.

The chain recombines TRBV12-3 or TRBV12-4 with TRBJ1-2; D is possibly TRBD1 (5 bases). The CDR3 is made up of 14 amino acids. V lost 6 bases to trimming and J lost 5 bases, with 16 bases between them. Here the CDR3 DNA reads TGTGCCAGCAGATCCGGGAGAGGGGCTTATGGCTACACCTTC. This sequence encodes CASRSGRGAYGYTF.

This clonotype turned up a few times. The V call is TRBV7-9, the J call TRBJ1-2; D gene uncertain. Trimming pared 5 bases from V and 4 bases from J, leaving 11 bases between. This CDR3 contains 13 residues. Germline V lookup: CDR1 SEHNR, CDR2 FQNEAQ (reference sequence). The CDR3: CASSPPGVYGYTF. The CDR3 DNA is TGTGCCAGCAGCCCACCGGGAGTCTATGGCTACACCTTC.

Comments on this clonotype: Mismatch with germline at one junction end may stem from a read error. This chain connects TRBV6-1 to TRBJ1-5, with a possible D match to TRBD1 (6 bases). The germline V gene has CDR1 MNHNS and CDR2 SASEGT. There are 13 residues in the CDR3. CDR3 region: CASSGTVNQPQQF. As DNA, the CDR3 is TGTGCCAGCAGTGGGACAGTCAATCAGCCCCAGCAATTC.

This clonotype was observed once. The gene calls are TRBV5-1 and TRBJ2-7; 8 nucleotides line up with TRBD1. This CDR3 has 14 amino acids. Unmatched junction bases numbered 9, after V lost 6 bases and J lost 4 bases. CDR1 is SGHRS and CDR2 is YFSETQ in the germline V gene. CDR3 amino acids: CASNSGTGLYEQYF. Written as DNA, the CDR3 is TGCGCCAGCAACTCCGGGACAGGCTTATACGAGCAGTACTTC. Filled out from reference TRBV5-1 and TRBJ2-7, the complete variable domain reads KAGVTQTPRYLIKTRGQQVTLSCSPISGHRSVSWYQQTPGQGLQFLFEYFSETQRNKGNFPGRFSGRQFSNSRSEMNVSTLELGDSALYLCASNSGTGLYEQYFGPGTRLTVT.

To note about this clonotype: One end of the junction fails to match germline, which may point to a read error. This chain joins TRBV6-5 and TRBJ2-1; 7 bases line up with TRBD2. The CDR3 length is 15 residues. Germline assignment: CDR1 MNHEY and CDR2 SVGAGI. This CDR3 reads CASSPGLTGNNEQFF. CDR3 DNA sequence: TGTGCCAGCAGTCCGGGACTAACGGGTAACAATGAACAGTTCTTC.

The CDR3 loop reads CASSSLRVMNTEAFF. CDR3 sequence (DNA): TGTGCCAGCAGTTCCCTGAGGGTGATGAACACTGAAGCTTTCTTT. The rearrangement joins TRBV12-3 or TRBV12-4 to TRBJ1-1; D gene uncertain. Trimming took off 4 bases at V and 0 bases at J, with 12 bases between the two ends. The CDR3 loop spans 15 amino acids.

As to this clonotype: Since a much larger clone is just one base distant, this may be a read error. This chain links TRBV6-2 or TRBV6-3 with TRBJ1-5, with D possibly matching TRBD1 (5 bases). Trimming stripped 8 bases from V and 2 bases from J, with 16 bases between. This CDR3 comprises 15 residues. The germline V gene encodes CDR1 MNHEY and CDR2 SVGEGT. The CDR3 DNA is TGTGCCAGCGGTCCACGGGGGGTCGGCAATCAGCCCCAGCATTTT. It is translated as CASGPRGVGNQPQHF.

Of note for this clonotype: One end of the junction varies from germline; a read error may be responsible. The V and J genes are TRBV6-1 and TRBJ1-2; D not certain. The CDR3 loop spans 12 amino acids. Germline values: CDR1 MNHNS, CDR2 SASEGT. The CDR3 DNA reads as TGCGCCAGCTTCTTAGGCTACTATGGCTACACCTTC. Translated: CASFLGYYGYTF.

This clonotype showed up many times. The chain uses TRBV29-1 and TRBJ2-1; D could derive from TRBD1 or TRBD2 (5 bases each). V lost 7 bases to trimming and J lost 6 bases, with 13 bases between them. Per germline, CDR1 SQVTM and CDR2 ANQGSEA. The CDR3 is 12 residues long. The CDR3 bases are TGCAGCGCTGGGACGATGGGCAATGAGCAGTTCTTC. Residues: CSAGTMGNEQFF.

Remarks on this clonotype: A much more abundant neighbour one base away suggests this may be a read error. The chain joins TRBV6-2 or TRBV6-3 to TRBJ2-1; TRBD1 might be the D (5 bases). The CDR3 totals 15 residues. Germline CDR1 MNHEY, CDR2 SVGEGT. Trimming removed 3 bases from V and 3 bases from J, with 12 bases in between. The chain's CDR3 is CASSYRGALYNEQFF. Written as DNA, the CDR3 is TGTGCCAGCAGTTATCGTGGGGCGCTCTACAATGAGCAGTTCTTC.

Ten or more counts support this clonotype. The J gene is TRBJ2-7, the V gene TRBV4-3; D may be TRBD2 (6 bases). The CDR3 consists of 14 residues. Trimming removed 2 bases at V and 2 bases at J, with 10 bases between. The germline gives CDR1 LGHNA, CDR2 YSLEER. The CDR3 region has the DNA TGCGCCAGCAGCCAAACCGCGGGACCCTACGAGCAGTACTTC. This sequence encodes CASSQTAGPYEQYF.

This clonotype was found many times. The gene calls are TRBV29-1 and TRBJ1-2; D gene uncertain. Germline V gene lookup returns CDR1 SQVTM and CDR2 ANQGSEA. The CDR3 runs 13 residues. V lost 4 bases to trimming and J lost 4 bases, with 13 bases between them. The CDR3 DNA is TGCAGCGTTGTTCCATCGGCAGTCTATGGCTACACCTTC. It translates to CSVVPSAVYGYTF.

The table lists this clonotype with a few counts. Being one base from a much bigger clone, this may be a read error. The CDR3 sequence is CANSRTNNEQFF. The CDR3 DNA reads TGTGCCAACAGCCGGACCAACAATGAGCAGTTCTTC. The chain carries TRBV12-3 or TRBV12-4 and TRBJ2-1; D unresolved. Trimming cost V 10 bases and J 5 bases, with 12 bases left between them. This CDR3 comprises 12 residues.

This clonotype was observed at least ten times. The chain carries TRBV12-5 and TRBJ2-5; 9 nucleotides line up with TRBD2. The CDR3 spans 13 residues. J was trimmed by 5 bases and V by 6 bases; bases with no gene match: 4. The germline V gene has CDR1 LGHNT and CDR2 FRNRAP. The CDR3, as DNA: TGTGCTAGTGGCCTGCGGGAGGGGGAGACCCAGTACTTC. It is translated as CASGLREGETQYF.

The rearrangement uses TRBV6-2 or TRBV6-3 and TRBJ2-7; 12 bases fit TRBD2. The CDR3 length is 16 residues. Germline-derived CDR1 and CDR2 are MNHEY and SVGEGT. The ends lost 2 bases at V and 6 bases at J; junction bases unmatched: 8. For the CDR3, the DNA is TGTGCCAGCAGTTACCCGTCGACTAGCGGGAGTTTCGAGCAGTACTTC. Its protein is CASSYPSTSGSFEQYF.

This clonotype has just one count. The chain employs TRBV6-6 and TRBJ1-5, with D perhaps matching TRBD1 (6 bases). This CDR3 has 18 amino acids. Germline V gives CDR1 MNHNY, CDR2 SVGAGI (reference sequence). CDR3 DNA: TGTGACAGTAGTTACTCGTCACCAGTGACAGGACCCAATCAGCCCCAGCATTTT. Translating it yields CDSSYSSPVTGPNQPQHF.

This clonotype has a count of ten or more. V is TRBV28 and J is TRBJ2-7; 14 bases map to TRBD2. With 6 bases clipped from V and 1 base from J, the junction kept 5 bases outside the gene matches. This CDR3 is built from 16 residues. Germline CDR1 and CDR2: MDHEN and SYDVKM. CDR3 nucleotides: TGTGCCAGCAGGACTAGCGGGAGGGCCGTTTCCTACGAGCAGTACTTC. Translated, it gives CASRTSGRAVSYEQYF.

A word on this clonotype: Compared with germline, one end of the junction differs, possibly owing to a read error. The chain combines TRBV11-2 with TRBJ2-5, with 8 nucleotides matching TRBD2. The CDR3 spans 16 residues. Germline loops: CDR1 SGHAT, CDR2 FQNNGV. The CDR3 coding sequence is TGTGCCAGCAACTTAGGGAGTGGCGGGAGGCAAGAGACCCACTACTTC. It yields the protein CASNLGSGGRQETHYF.

This chain joins TRBV14 and TRBJ1-2; D unclear. CDR1 and CDR2 (germline): SGHDN, FVKESK. Trimming left V 0 bases short and J 0 bases short, with 8 bases between. This CDR3 is 15 amino acids long. CDR3 sequence (DNA): TGTGCCAGCAGCCAAGAGTTTGCATCTAACTATGGCTACACCTTC. Its translation: CASSQEFASNYGYTF.

In regard to this clonotype: A clone one base away is much larger, so this may be a read error. The genes are TRBV30 and TRBJ2-7, with a weak D call TRBD2 (6 bases). This CDR3 is 11 amino acids long. The germline V gene encodes CDR1 GTSNPN and CDR2 SVGIG (reference sequence). The germline V and J ends were trimmed by 3 bases and 6 bases, with 9 bases remaining between them. The CDR3 DNA reads as TGTGCCTGGAGGCCGGGAGCCGAGCAGTACTTC. Translation gives CAWRPGAEQYF.

A remark on this clonotype: The junction departs from the called germline gene at one end, perhaps through a read error. V usage is TRBV4-2 and J usage is TRBJ2-3; D may correspond to TRBD1 or TRBD2 (5 bases each). The CDR3 length is 15 residues. The germline V gene has CDR1 LGHNA and CDR2 YNFKEQ. The CDR3, as DNA: TGTGCCAGCAGCCACAACATGGGGGACGCCTATACGCAATATTTT. Its protein is CASSHNMGDAYTQYF.

Notes on this clonotype: The conserved phenylalanine or tryptophan normally closing the CDR3 is absent here, so this likely arose from a read error. The chain has TRBV10-3 and TRBJ1-1; D unclear. Trimming removed 11 bases at V and 0 bases at J, with 13 bases between. This CDR3 contains 13 residues. Germline values: CDR1 ENHRY, CDR2 SYGVKD. In nucleotides, the CDR3 is TGTGCCTCCCGTGCAGGATTGAACACTGAAGCTTTCATT. Its translation is CASRAGLNTEAFI.